This T cell receptor beta chain was identified in a study of blood T cell repertoires in COVID-19. About the research overall: PBMCs, B-cell-depleted T cells, or T cells provided the cDNA or gDNA that made up the material.

Original data processing: Using reference gene primer amplification, nucleated cell counts were estimated. Method: immunoSEQ multiplex PCR; TCRdb's copy keeps in-frame clones and lacks some. The DNA was the basis for D and trimming; V, J and clone size are from that table. The data hold about 210,000 clones, with approximately 85% observed a single time. V gave up 2 bases and J gave up 5 bases; unmatched junction bases: 7. The CDR3 extends over 16 amino acids. Germline CDR1 and CDR2: SGHTA and FQGTGA. The sequence came from a man aged 50 to 60 with COVID-19, enrolled during active disease. This chain connects TRBV7-3 to TRBJ2-3; TRBD1 matches at 10 bases. Sequences were obtained from peripheral blood. CDR3 amino acids: CASSLFGGQGKDTQYF. The CDR3, as DNA: TGTGCCAGCAGCTTATTTGGGGGACAGGGGAAAGATACGCAGTATTTT.